This T cell receptor (beta chain) was profiled in a study of cytomegalovirus exposure and HLA in healthy donors. Germline CDR1 reads MNHEY; CDR2 reads SMNVEV (reference sequence). The ends were cut back, 6 bases at V and 0 bases at J, with 15 bases in the middle. There are 17 residues in the CDR3. It was with 60 Vbeta and 13 Jbeta primers that the PCR ran. Profiled with immunoSEQ multiplex PCR; TCRdb holds only in-frame clones, not every one. Of around 140,000 clones in the sample, approximately 84% were seen once. The rearrangement uses TRBV27 and TRBJ1-6; D is unclear. This sequence originates from an older woman in good health and CMV-seropositive. Sequenced material: PBMCs. CDR3 loop: CASSPRASNSYNSPLHF. CDR3 coding DNA: TGTGCCAGCAGCCCGAGGGCCAGCAACTCCTATAATTCACCCCTCCACTTT.